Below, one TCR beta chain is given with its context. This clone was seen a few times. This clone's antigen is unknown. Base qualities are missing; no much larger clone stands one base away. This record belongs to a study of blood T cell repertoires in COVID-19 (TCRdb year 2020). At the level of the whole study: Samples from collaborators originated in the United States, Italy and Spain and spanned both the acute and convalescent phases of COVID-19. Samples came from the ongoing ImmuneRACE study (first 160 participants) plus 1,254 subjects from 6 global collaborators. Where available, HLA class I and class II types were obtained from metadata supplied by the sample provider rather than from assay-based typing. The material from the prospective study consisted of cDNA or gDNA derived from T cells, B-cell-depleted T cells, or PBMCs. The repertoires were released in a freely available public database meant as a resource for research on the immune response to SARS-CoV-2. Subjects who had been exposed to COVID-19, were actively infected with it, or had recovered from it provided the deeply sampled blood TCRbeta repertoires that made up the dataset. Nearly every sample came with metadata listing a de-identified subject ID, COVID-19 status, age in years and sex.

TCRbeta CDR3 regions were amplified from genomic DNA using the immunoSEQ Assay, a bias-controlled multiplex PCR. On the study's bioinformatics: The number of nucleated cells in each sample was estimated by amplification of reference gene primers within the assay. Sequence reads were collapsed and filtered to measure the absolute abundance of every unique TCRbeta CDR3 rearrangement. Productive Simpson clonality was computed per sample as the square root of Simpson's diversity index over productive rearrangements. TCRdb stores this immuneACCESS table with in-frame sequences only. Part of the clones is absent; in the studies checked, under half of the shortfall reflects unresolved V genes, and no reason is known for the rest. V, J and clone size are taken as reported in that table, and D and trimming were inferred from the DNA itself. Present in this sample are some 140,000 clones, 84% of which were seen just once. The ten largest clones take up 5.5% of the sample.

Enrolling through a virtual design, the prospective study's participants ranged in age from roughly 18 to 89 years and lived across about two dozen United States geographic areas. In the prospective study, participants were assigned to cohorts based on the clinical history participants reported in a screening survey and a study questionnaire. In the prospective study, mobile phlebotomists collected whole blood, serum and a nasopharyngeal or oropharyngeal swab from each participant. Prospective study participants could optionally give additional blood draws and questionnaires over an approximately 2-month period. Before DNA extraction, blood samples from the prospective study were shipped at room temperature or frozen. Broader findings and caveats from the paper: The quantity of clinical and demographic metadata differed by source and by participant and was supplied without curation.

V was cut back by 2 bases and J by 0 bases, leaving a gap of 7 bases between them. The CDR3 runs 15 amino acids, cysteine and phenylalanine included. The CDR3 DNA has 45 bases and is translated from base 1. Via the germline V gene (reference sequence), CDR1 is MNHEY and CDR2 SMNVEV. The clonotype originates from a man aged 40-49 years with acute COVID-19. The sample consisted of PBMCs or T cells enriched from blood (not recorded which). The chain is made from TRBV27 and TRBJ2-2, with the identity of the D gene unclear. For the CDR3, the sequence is CASSLNRPNTGELFF. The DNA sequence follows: TGTGCCAGCAGTTTAAACAGACCGAACACCGGGGAGCTGTTTTTT.